Following are 14 T cell receptor beta chains from one sample sequenced in a study of blood T cell repertoires in COVID-19. TCRdb keeps only in-frame clones here, not all; method: immunoSEQ multiplex PCR. The sample consists of some 120,000 clones, 85% to 90% of them appearing once. Sequences were obtained from peripheral blood. Receptors originate from a man aged 60 to 75 with acute or convalescent COVID-19.

The gene calls are TRBV6-5 and TRBJ2-3; D is perhaps TRBD2 (5 bases). V was trimmed by 7 bases and J by 6 bases, leaving 14 bases between them. Germline CDR1 reads MNHEY; CDR2 reads SVGAGI. The CDR3 spans 13 residues. CDR3 amino acids: CASTQPGGDTQYF. DNA of the CDR3: TGTGCCAGCACCCAACCCGGCGGGGATACGCAGTATTTT.

The chain couples TRBV5-5 to TRBJ1-6; TRBD1 matches at 9 bases. With 4 bases clipped from V and 13 bases from J, the junction kept 12 bases outside the gene matches. The CDR3 extends over 15 amino acids. CDR1 SGHKS and CDR2 YYEKEE come from the germline V gene (reference sequence). DNA for the CDR3: TGTGCCAGCAGCGAAGGGGACAGGGCGGCATTGCCCCTCCACTTT. This translates into CASSEGDRAALPLHF.

This rearrangement joins TRBV6-4 to TRBJ1-1, with a possible D match to TRBD1 (6 bases). Germline CDR1 reads MRHNA; CDR2 reads SNTAGT. This CDR3 spans 14 amino acids. Between the trimmed V and J ends, which lost 6 bases and 4 bases, there was a span of 15 bases. The CDR3 nucleotides are TGTGCCAGCAGCTCAGAAGGGGGGGCCACTGAAGCTTTCTTT. Residues: CASSSEGGATEAFF.

The chain combines TRBV6-5 with TRBJ2-7; 7 positions agree with TRBD2. The CDR3 spans 14 residues. Germline V lookup: CDR1 MNHEY, CDR2 SVGAGI. V lost 2 bases to trimming and J lost 2 bases; unmatched junction nucleotides: 3. CDR3 amino acids: CASSYQRGPYEQYF. DNA for the CDR3: TGTGCCAGCAGTTACCAGCGGGGTCCCTACGAGCAGTACTTC.

Here the CDR3 reads CAIIIYDPTTGQYF. Here the CDR3 DNA reads TGTGCCATCATTATTTACGATCCTACCACAGGGCAGTACTTC. This chain links TRBV10-3 with TRBJ2-7; possible D gene TRBD1, 5 bases. The V and J ends lost 7 bases and 9 bases respectively, with 22 bases between them. Germline V gene sequence: CDR1 ENHRY, CDR2 SYGVKD. This CDR3 spans 14 amino acids.

In its sample, this clone was seen once. The chain carries TRBV11-2 and TRBJ2-3, with TRBD1 matching 9 bases. CDR1 is SGHAT and CDR2 is FQNNGV in the germline V gene. The CDR3 covers 12 residues. J lost 14 bases, V lost 7 bases, and 10 bases had no gene match. The CDR3 loop is CASNSGTGKGYF. CDR3 coding DNA: TGTGCCAGCAACTCCGGGACAGGGAAGGGGTATTTT.

This chain uses TRBV7-2 with TRBJ2-1; TRBD1 matches 9 bases. Germline loops: CDR1 SGHTA, CDR2 FQGNSA. The ends lost 2 bases at V and 6 bases at J; junction bases unmatched: 8. The CDR3 covers 16 residues. This CDR3 reads CASSLWKAGQGNEQFF. The CDR3 nucleotides are TGTGCCAGCAGCTTATGGAAGGCGGGACAGGGCAATGAGCAGTTCTTC.

V is TRBV7-2 and J is TRBJ2-2; the match to TRBD2 covers 11 bases. Trimming took 6 bases from V and 6 from J; bases not matched to a gene: 6. The germline gives CDR1 SGHTA, CDR2 FQGNSA. This CDR3 has 15 residues. CDR3 DNA sequence: TGTGCCAGCAGTTTACTAGCGGGAGCGCCCGGGGAGCTGTTTTTT. The encoded protein is CASSLLAGAPGELFF. Variable domain in full (rest from reference TRBV7-2 and TRBJ2-2): GAGVSQSPSNKVTEKGKDVELRCDPISGHTALYWYRQSLGQGLEFLIYFQGNSAPDKSGLPSDRFSAERTGGSVSTLTIQRTQQEDSAVYLCASSLLAGAPGELFFGEGSRLTVL.

The rearrangement uses TRBV18 and TRBJ1-2; perhaps TRBD1 as D (6 bases). This CDR3 is 13 amino acids long. The germline V gene has CDR1 KGHSH and CDR2 LQKENI. V shed 3 bases and J shed 4 bases, with 9 bases lying between them. The chain's CDR3 is CASSPLGAYGYTF. The DNA for the CDR3 is TGTGCCAGCTCACCTCTGGGGGCCTATGGCTACACCTTC.

The rearrangement uses TRBV27 and TRBJ1-5; 7 nucleotides align to TRBD1. V was pared by 10 bases and J by 3 bases, with 9 bases of the junction left unmatched. From germline, CDR1 is MNHEY and CDR2 SMNVEV (reference sequence). The CDR3 covers 14 residues. CDR3 in DNA: TGTGCCACAAGGTCGGGACAGAACAATCAGCCCCAGCATTTT. Protein product: CATRSGQNNQPQHF.

This sequence joins TRBV7-2 and TRBJ2-7, with 7 bases identical to TRBD2. After removal of 5 bases from V and 7 bases from J, the junction contained 8 bases not matched to a gene. The CDR3 length is 13 residues. Germline V CDR1 and CDR2: SGHTA, FQGNSA. CDR3 bases: TGTGCCAGCAGCCCTGGCGGGAGTCAAGAGCAGTACTTC. Protein product: CASSPGGSQEQYF.

The rearrangement links TRBV19 to TRBJ2-1; D remains ambiguous. CDR3 length: 15 amino acids. Germline CDR1 and CDR2: LNHDA and SQIVND (reference sequence). V shed 1 base and J shed 3 bases, with 10 bases lying between them. CDR3 residues: CASSIVVSVYNEQFF. CDR3 sequence (DNA): TGTGCCAGTAGTATAGTGGTGAGTGTCTACAATGAGCAGTTCTTC.

V usage is TRBV9 and J usage is TRBJ2-7, with D maybe TRBD1 (6 bases). V dropped 4 bases and J dropped 3 bases, with 8 bases sitting between them. There are 12 residues in the CDR3. The V gene's germline CDR1 is SGDLS and CDR2 YYNGEE. The CDR3 loop is CASSSDSYEQYF. The CDR3 bases are TGTGCCAGCAGCTCGGACAGCTACGAGCAGTACTTC.

The V gene is TRBV4-3, the J gene TRBJ2-1, with TRBD2 matching 8 bases. The CDR3 has 15 amino acids. The germline V gene has CDR1 LGHNA and CDR2 YSLEER. Losses at the gene ends were 0 bases for V and 4 bases for J; bases not matched to a gene: 2. CDR3 nucleotides: TGCGCCAGCAGCCAAGATAGCGGGACGTACAATGAGCAGTTCTTC. This encodes CASSQDSGTYNEQFF.